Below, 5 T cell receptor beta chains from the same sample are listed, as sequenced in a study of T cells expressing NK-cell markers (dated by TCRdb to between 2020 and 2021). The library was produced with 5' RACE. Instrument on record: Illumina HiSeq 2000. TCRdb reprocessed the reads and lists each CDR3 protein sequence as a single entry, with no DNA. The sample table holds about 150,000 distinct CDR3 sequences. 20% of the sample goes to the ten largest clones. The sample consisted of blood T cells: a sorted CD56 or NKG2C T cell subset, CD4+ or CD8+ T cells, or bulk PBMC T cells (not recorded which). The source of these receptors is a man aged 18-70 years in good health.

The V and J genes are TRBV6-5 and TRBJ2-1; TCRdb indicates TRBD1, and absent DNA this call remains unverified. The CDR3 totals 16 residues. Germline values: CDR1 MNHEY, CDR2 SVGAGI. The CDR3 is CASSYSGGLRYNEQFF.

The CDR3 region is CASSRRLAGGQGTEKNIQYF. V gene TRBV21-1 combines with J gene TRBJ2-4; TCRdb's D call, TRBD2, is unchecked because there is no DNA. TRBV21-1 is noted as a pseudogene. This CDR3 comprises 20 residues.

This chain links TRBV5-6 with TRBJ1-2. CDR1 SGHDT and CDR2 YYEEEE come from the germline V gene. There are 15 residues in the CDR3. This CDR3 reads CASSFGDSGPYGYTF. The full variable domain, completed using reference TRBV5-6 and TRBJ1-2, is DAGVTQSPTHLIKTRGQQVTLRCSPKSGHDTVSWYQQALGQGPQFIFQYYEEEERQRGNFPDRFSGHQFPNYSSELNVNALLLGDSALYLCASSFGDSGPYGYTFGSGTRLTVV.

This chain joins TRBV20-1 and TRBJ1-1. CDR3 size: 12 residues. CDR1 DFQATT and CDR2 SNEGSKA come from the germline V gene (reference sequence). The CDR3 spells CSARLQNTEAFF.

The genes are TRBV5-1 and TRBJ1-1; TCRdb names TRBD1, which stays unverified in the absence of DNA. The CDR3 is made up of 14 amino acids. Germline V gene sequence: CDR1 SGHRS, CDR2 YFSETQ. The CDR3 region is CASSLAGGHTEAFF.